The sequence of this T cell receptor (beta chain) was determined in a study of PD-1 blockade in classical Hodgkin lymphoma. The CDR3 contains 16 residues. Trimming removed 0 bases at V and 7 bases at J, with 15 bases between. From germline, CDR1 is MNHNY and CDR2 SVGAGI (reference sequence). Assay: immunoSEQ multiplex PCR; the TCRdb copy retains only in-frame clones and omits some. The table lists 95,000 to 120,000 clones, roughly nine tenths of them singletons. With no exception, relapse followed autologous stem cell transplantation in all patients, and brentuximab vedotin exposure varied. The genes are TRBV6-6 and TRBJ1-4; D not certain. This sequence was found in a human donor with classical Hodgkin lymphoma. This sample comprised peripheral blood mononuclear cells (PBMCs), obtained before the second cycle of nivolumab. Written as DNA, the CDR3 is TGTGCCAGCAGTTACTCGAACCGTCAAATCGGTGAAAAACTGTTTTTT. This codes for CASSYSNRQIGEKLFF.